These 20 T cell receptor beta chains originate from one sample sequenced in a study of PD-1 blockade in classical Hodgkin lymphoma. Specified time point: cycle 4 day 1 (C4D1), after less than seven weeks of nivolumab. Brentuximab vedotin exposure varied, and every patient relapsed after autologous stem cell transplantation. Thawed PBMCs underwent magnetic negative selection to yield purified CD4+ T cells. Profiling relied on immunoSEQ multiplex PCR, and the TCRdb table lists in-frame clones only, not all of them. The sample yields about 15,000 clones, 78% seen once. Sequenced here: CD4+ T cells from blood, sampled before the fourth cycle of nivolumab. The receptor source for this set is a human donor with classical Hodgkin lymphoma.

This clone was seen a few times. The rearrangement uses TRBV27 and TRBJ1-4; no firm D call. Germline values: CDR1 MNHEY, CDR2 SMNVEV (reference sequence). The CDR3 covers 14 residues. Trimming cost V 3 bases and J 5 bases, with 10 bases left between them. In nucleotides, the CDR3 is TGTGCCAGCAGTTTCCGGGCCCCAAATGAAAAACTGTTTTTT. This sequence encodes CASSFRAPNEKLFF. The variable domain in full, with the rest retrieved from reference TRBV27 and TRBJ1-4, is EAQVTQNPRYLITVTGKKLTVTCSQNMNHEYMSWYRQDPGLGLRQIYYSMNVEVTDKGDVPEGYKVSRKEKRNFPLILESPSPNQTSLYFCASSFRAPNEKLFFGSGTQLSVL.

V usage is TRBV5-1 and J usage is TRBJ2-7; 10 bases align to TRBD1. This CDR3 is 13 amino acids long. Germline-derived CDR1 and CDR2 are SGHRS and YFSETQ. V lost 3 bases and J lost 6; bases outside the gene matches: 3. CDR3: CASSSTGGGEQYF. CDR3 DNA sequence: TGCGCCAGCAGCTCGACAGGGGGCGGCGAGCAGTACTTC.

The rearrangement joins TRBV29-1 to TRBJ2-7, with D unresolved. Looked up from germline, CDR1 is SQVTM and CDR2 is ANQGSEA. The CDR3 extends over 12 amino acids. The V end lost 4 bases, the J end lost 3 bases, and 10 bases lay between the germline ends. The CDR3 DNA is TGCAGCGTTGGCGAAGGGAACTACGAGCAGTACTTC. Its protein is CSVGEGNYEQYF.

This clone was seen a few times. The CDR3 is CASSLFSRPNTGELFF. CDR3 coding DNA: TGTGCCAGCAGCTTATTTTCTAGGCCCAACACCGGGGAGCTGTTTTTT. The chain uses TRBV7-8 and TRBJ2-2; no clear D gene. CDR3 length equals 16 residues. Germline-derived CDR1 and CDR2 are SGHVS and FQNEAQ. V shed 2 bases and J shed 2 bases, with 12 bases lying between them.

The chain combines TRBV7-9 with TRBJ1-4; 7 bases are shared with TRBD1. V lost 5 bases and J lost 4; bases outside the gene matches: 7. Germline V gene data show CDR1 as SEHNR and CDR2 as FQNEAQ (reference sequence). The CDR3 extends over 15 amino acids. The CDR3 region is CASSAKGQSNEKLFF. Written as DNA, the CDR3 is TGTGCCAGCAGCGCAAAGGGACAGAGTAATGAAAAACTGTTTTTT.

J is TRBJ2-5 and V is TRBV5-1, with 9 positions matching TRBD2. The CDR3 runs 16 residues. The V segment lost 0 bases and the J segment 2 bases; nucleotides outside the gene matches: 5. CDR1 and CDR2 (germline): SGHRS, YFSETQ. The CDR3 DNA reads TGCGCCAGCAGCTTGGTCTCGGCGGGAGGGCAAGAGACCCAGTACTTC. This translates into CASSLVSAGGQETQYF.

This clone was recorded only once. The rearrangement links TRBV15 to TRBJ2-1; possible D gene TRBD1, 6 bases. Germline V lookup: CDR1 LNHNV, CDR2 YYDKDF (reference sequence). The CDR3 extends over 13 amino acids. The V end lost 3 bases, the J end lost 8 bases, and 11 bases lay between the germline ends. The CDR3 sequence: CATSREQGHEQFF. CDR3 DNA: TGTGCCACCAGCAGGGAACAGGGCCATGAGCAGTTCTTC.

This sequence joins TRBV7-8 and TRBJ2-3, with 8 bases identical to TRBD2. The junction had 4 bases not matched to a gene; V was cut back by 5 bases and J by 0 bases. Germline V lookup: CDR1 SGHVS, CDR2 FQNEAQ. The CDR3 runs 15 residues. The CDR3 sequence: CASSNSGASTDTQYF. CDR3 DNA sequence: TGTGCCAGCAGCAATAGCGGGGCTAGCACAGATACGCAGTATTTT. The variable domain in full, with the rest retrieved from reference TRBV7-8 and TRBJ2-3, is GAGVSQSPRYKVAKRGQDVALRCDPISGHVSLFWYQQALGQGPEFLTYFQNEAQLDKSGLPSDRFFAERPEGSVSTLKIQRTQQEDSAVYLCASSNSGASTDTQYFGPGTRLTVL.

J is TRBJ2-7 and V is TRBV4-1; D gene unclear. V dropped 4 bases and J dropped 2 bases, with 24 bases sitting between them. The length of the CDR3 is 18 residues. CDR1 MGHRA and CDR2 YSYEKL come from the germline V gene. The CDR3 is CASSPEAETSWNTYEQYF. As DNA, the CDR3 is TGCGCCAGCAGCCCAGAGGCCGAGACAAGTTGGAATACCTACGAGCAGTACTTC.

A few counts support this clone. The rearrangement links TRBV20-1 to TRBJ1-1, with D possibly TRBD1 on 6 matching bases. Germline V gene lookup returns CDR1 DFQATT and CDR2 SNEGSKA (reference sequence). The CDR3 totals 10 residues. V lost 6 bases and J lost 7, with 9 bases in between. DNA for the CDR3: TGCAGTGCCGACAGGAGTGAAGCTTTCTTT. It translates to CSADRSEAFF.

This clone was picked up one time. J is TRBJ1-2 and V is TRBV19; the D gene is possibly TRBD1 (6 bases). The CDR3 totals 16 residues. Trimming pared 4 bases from V and 1 base from J, leaving 16 bases between. Germline V gene data show CDR1 as LNHDA and CDR2 as SQIVND (reference sequence). The DNA of the CDR3 is TGTGCCAGTAGTACCCGGACAGCTAGTCTTAACTATGGCTACACCTTC. This sequence encodes CASSTRTASLNYGYTF.

A few counts support this clone. The genes are TRBV6-1 and TRBJ2-1; D remains unclear. CDR1 MNHNS and CDR2 SASEGT come from the germline V gene. CDR3 length: 12 residues. V lost 6 bases, J lost 2 bases, and 5 bases lay in between. CDR3 nucleotides: TGTGCCAGCAGCCCCACCTACAATGAGCAGTTCTTC. This translates into CASSPTYNEQFF.

This rearrangement joins TRBV2 to TRBJ2-1; D unclear. Per germline, CDR1 SNHLY and CDR2 FYNNEI. The CDR3 is 13 residues long. The V gene lost 0 bases and the J gene lost 12 bases, with 12 bases spanning the gap. The DNA for the CDR3 is TGTGCCAGCAGTGAAGCGTGGGGATCCGGGCAGTTCTTC. Its translation is CASSEAWGSGQFF.

The chain has TRBV14 and TRBJ2-2; perhaps TRBD1 as D (6 bases). Looked up from germline, CDR1 is SGHDN and CDR2 is FVKESK. This CDR3 is built from 16 residues. Between the trimmed V and J ends, which lost 1 base and 6 bases, there was a span of 15 bases. The CDR3 nucleotides are TGTGCCAGCAGCCAAGTTCTGGGGGCAGTGGCCGGGGAGCTGTTTTTT. The encoded protein is CASSQVLGAVAGELFF.

The chain combines TRBV19 with TRBJ1-2, with 11 bases fitting TRBD1. The J segment lost 8 bases and the V segment lost 6 bases, leaving 11 bases of the junction unmatched. Per germline, CDR1 LNHDA and CDR2 SQIVND (reference sequence). The CDR3 covers 15 residues. Written as DNA, the CDR3 is TGTGCCAGTAGCAGCGTTGGACAGGGGGCGCGGGGCTACACCTTC. It translates to CASSSVGQGARGYTF. The variable domain in full, completed from reference TRBV19 and TRBJ1-2, reads DGGITQSPKYLFRKEGQNVTLSCEQNLNHDAMYWYRQDPGQGLRLIYYSQIVNDFQKGDIAEGYSVSREKKESFPLTVTSAQKNPTAFYLCASSSVGQGARGYTFGSGTRLTVV.

This clone came up a few times. The V and J genes are TRBV18 and TRBJ1-5, with TRBD1 identical over 8 bases. The CDR3 is made up of 15 amino acids. Germline trimming cut 3 bases from V and 5 bases from J; bases unmatched to any gene: 6. The germline V gene encodes CDR1 KGHSH and CDR2 LQKENI. CDR3 protein: CASSPAGQGYQPQHF. CDR3 bases: TGTGCCAGCTCACCGGCAGGACAGGGATATCAGCCCCAGCATTTT. Together with reference TRBV18 and TRBJ1-5, the CDR3 gives the full variable domain: NAGVMQNPRHLVRRRGQEARLRCSPMKGHSHVYWYRQLPEEGLKFMVYLQKENIIDESGMPKERFSAEFPKEGPSILRIQQVVRGDSAAYFCASSPAGQGYQPQHFGDGTRLSIL.

This chain joins TRBV30 and TRBJ2-7; 12 bases are a match to TRBD2. V was pared by 4 bases and J by 10 bases, with 5 bases of the junction left unmatched. The CDR3 contains 12 residues. Germline V gives CDR1 GTSNPN, CDR2 SVGIG (reference sequence). The chain's CDR3 is CAWKGLAGPQYF. In DNA form, the CDR3 reads TGTGCCTGGAAGGGACTAGCGGGCCCACAGTACTTC.

The CDR3 is CASSLYSGTAMELFF. The CDR3 DNA sequence: TGTGCCAGCAGTTTATATTCAGGGACGGCGATGGAACTGTTTTTT. V and J are TRBV27 and TRBJ1-4, with D perhaps TRBD1 (5 bases). Germline-derived CDR1 and CDR2 are MNHEY and SMNVEV (reference sequence). The V and J ends lost 1 base and 12 bases respectively, with 18 bases between them. This CDR3 is built from 15 residues. The whole variable domain, filled in from reference TRBV27 and TRBJ1-4, reads EAQVTQNPRYLITVTGKKLTVTCSQNMNHEYMSWYRQDPGLGLRQIYYSMNVEVTDKGDVPEGYKVSRKEKRNFPLILESPSPNQTSLYFCASSLYSGTAMELFFGSGTQLSVL.

Concerning this clone itself: A read error may produce the germline difference seen at one junction end. The J gene is TRBJ2-3, the V gene TRBV6-7; 9 bases line up with TRBD2. TRBV6-7 falls under the ORF class, with uncertain function. The CDR3 contains 16 residues. The CDR3 is CASSHSETSGTDTQYF. CDR3 nucleotides: TGTGCCAGCAGTCACTCTGAGACTAGCGGAACAGATACGCAGTATTTT.

This clone was detected only a few times. The chain couples TRBV7-9 to TRBJ1-1; D call uncertain. This CDR3 spans 13 amino acids. V was shortened by 5 bases and J by 2 bases, with 9 bases between the two germline ends. Germline V gene lookup returns CDR1 SEHNR and CDR2 FQNEAQ (reference sequence). CDR3 DNA sequence: TGTGCCAGCAGCCTGCAGGTTAACACTGAAGCTTTCTTT. Its protein is CASSLQVNTEAFF.